Included here is one T cell receptor beta chain sequence, with context. The CDR3 runs 16 residues. Germline V gene data show CDR1 as MNHNS and CDR2 as SASEGT. Trimming took off 2 bases at V and 2 bases at J, with 16 bases between the two ends. The data are from a study of blood T cell repertoires in COVID-19. Background on the study: The origin of the acute and convalescent COVID-19 samples was the United States, Italy and Spain. T cells, B-cell-depleted T cells, or PBMCs supplied cDNA or gDNA.

Only in-frame clones appear in the TCRdb table, and some are missing; sequencing was by immunoSEQ multiplex PCR. This table has about 200,000 clones, approximately 86% appearing once. This TCR was sampled from a middle-aged woman with acute COVID-19. This chain joins TRBV6-1 and TRBJ2-7, with D uncertain. The sample taken for sequencing was PBMCs or T cells enriched from blood (not recorded which). CDR3 DNA: TGTGCCAGCAGTGAATTGAGAATGATCCGAGCCTACGAGCAGTACTTC. This encodes CASSELRMIRAYEQYF.